This T cell receptor beta chain is drawn from a study of cytomegalovirus exposure and HLA in healthy donors. Study at large: The roughly 120 validation repertoires matched the 666 first-cohort repertoires in platform, a later analysis reported.

The donors formed part of the approximately 120-subject validation cohort, distinct from the approximately 670-subject first cohort. Concerning this clone: What it binds is unknown.

J was trimmed by 2 bases and V by 0 bases; bases with no gene match: 9. Per germline, CDR1 SGHKS and CDR2 YYEKEE (reference sequence). This CDR3 is built from 18 residues. General study points: Among the CMV-associated chains, a few were confirmed in vitro as specific for CMV antigens.

TCRdb keeps only in-frame clones here, not all; method: immunoSEQ multiplex PCR. The table shows 78,000 or so clones, with around 94% occurring only once. The sample comprised PBMCs. This TCR was sampled from a woman in her late teens or twenties in good health and CMV-seropositive. The chain is built from TRBV5-5 and TRBJ2-5; 11 nucleotides agree with TRBD2. The CDR3 reads CASSLATSGSGGQETQYF. The DNA for the CDR3 is TGTGCCAGCAGCTTGGCTACTAGCGGGAGCGGGGGACAAGAGACCCAGTACTTC.